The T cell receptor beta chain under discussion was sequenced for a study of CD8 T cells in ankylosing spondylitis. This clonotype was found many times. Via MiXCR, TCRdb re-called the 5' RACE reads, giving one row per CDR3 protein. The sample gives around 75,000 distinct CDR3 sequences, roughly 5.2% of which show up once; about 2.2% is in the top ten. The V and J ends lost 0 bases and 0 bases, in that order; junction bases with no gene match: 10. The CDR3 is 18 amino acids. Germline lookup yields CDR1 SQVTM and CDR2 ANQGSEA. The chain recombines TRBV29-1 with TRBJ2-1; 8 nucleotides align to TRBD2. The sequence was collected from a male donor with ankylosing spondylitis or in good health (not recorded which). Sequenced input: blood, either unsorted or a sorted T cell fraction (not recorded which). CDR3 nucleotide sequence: TGCAGCGTTGAAGATCTAGGAGGACTAGCATCCTCCTACAATGAGCAGTTCTTC. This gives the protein CSVEDLGGLASSYNEQFF.